This is a list of T cell receptor beta chains from one sample in a study of vaccination and CD4 T cells after COVID-19. TCRdb re-analysed the PCR reads in MiXCR, keeping a single row per CDR3 protein. The profile shows some 8,900 distinct CDR3 sequences, 35% to 50% of them singletons. Antigen specificity for these receptors is unknown. Sample: CD4+ T cells from blood, cultured in vitro. The receptors stem from a human donor in good health. The CDR3 runs from the conserved cysteine through the conserved F or W. D genes are given only for firm matches. The size of a clone is reported for some rows only, either as once, few or many, or as a class for expanded clones.

>-|-|15|TRBV19|TRBJ2-3
CASSIDRQSTDTQYF
TGTGCCAGTAGTATAGACCGACAGAGCACAGATACGCAGTATTTT
>TRBD1|-|16|TRBV11-2|TRBJ1-6
CASSATHGTGNSPLHF
TGTGCCAGCAGCGCAACCCACGGGACAGGTAATTCACCCCTCCACTTT
>TRBD2|few|14|TRBV10-3|TRBJ2-7
CAISGRGLAGVQYF
TGTGCCATCAGTGGACGGGGACTAGCGGGAGTGCAGTACTTC
>-|few|12|TRBV7-2|TRBJ1-2
CASSYGDYGYTF
TGTGCCAGCAGCTACGGTGACTATGGCTACACCTTC
>TRBD1|few|13|TRBV25-1|TRBJ1-2
CASSWTGYRGYTF
TGTGCCAGCAGCTGGACAGGGTATAGGGGCTACACCTTC
>-|few|14|TRBV7-9|TRBJ1-1
CASSPTPGLSEAFF
TGTGCCAGCAGCCCCACCCCCGGACTCTCCGAAGCTTTCTTT
>TRBD1|-|14|TRBV19|TRBJ1-2
CASNLEDRPYGYTF
TGTGCCAGTAATCTAGAGGACAGGCCCTATGGCTACACCTTC
>TRBD1|-|15|TRBV6-1|TRBJ2-4
CASSPGQGPKNIQYF
TGTGCCAGCAGCCCCGGACAGGGTCCCAAAAACATTCAGTACTTC
>-|-|16|TRBV6-5|TRBJ2-7
CASSSGLAGGSREQYF
TGTGCCAGCAGTTCAGGGTTGGCGGGTGGGAGCAGGGAGCAGTACTTC
>-|-|11|TRBV20-1|TRBJ1-1
CSAKGQLEAFF
TGCAGTGCTAAGGGACAACTTGAAGCTTTCTTT
>TRBD2|-|17|TRBV15|TRBJ2-5
CATSREVAVGRGETQYF
TGTGCCACCAGTAGAGAGGTTGCCGTGGGGAGGGGAGAGACCCAGTACTTC
>TRBD1|-|15|TRBV5-4|TRBJ1-1
CASSLVHRGGTEAFF
TGTGCCAGCAGCTTGGTCCACAGGGGAGGAACTGAAGCTTTCTTT
>TRBD1|-|13|TRBV20-1|TRBJ1-1
CSARGQGITEAFF
TGCAGTGCTAGGGGACAGGGAATAACTGAAGCTTTCTTT
>-|-|15|TRBV2|TRBJ2-5
CASSEAGRVIETQYF
TGTGCCAGCAGTGAAGCGGGAAGGGTTATTGAGACCCAGTACTTC
>-|few|13|TRBV12-3/TRBV12-4|TRBJ1-5
CASSPTGNQPQHF
TGTGCCAGCAGTCCGACAGGCAATCAGCCCCAGCATTTT
>TRBD1|-|12|TRBV20-1|TRBJ1-5
CSAGDRGEPQHF
TGCAGTGCTGGGGACAGGGGGGAGCCCCAGCATTTT
>TRBD1|few|15|TRBV7-8|TRBJ1-1
CASSLILDRWAEAFF
TGTGCCAGCAGCTTAATCTTGGACAGGTGGGCTGAAGCTTTCTTT
>TRBD1|-|19|TRBV19|TRBJ1-5
CASSMSGQGRKLRGQPQHF
TGTGCCAGTAGTATGAGTGGACAGGGACGGAAGCTACGAGGTCAGCCCCAGCATTTT
>TRBD1|-|14|TRBV30|TRBJ1-1
CAWREGTGGTEAFF
TGTGCCTGGAGAGAAGGGACAGGGGGCACTGAAGCTTTCTTT
>TRBD2|-|15|TRBV6-4|TRBJ2-5
CASSELAGAAETQYF
TGTGCCAGCAGTGAGCTAGCGGGAGCGGCTGAGACCCAGTACTTC
>-|-|14|TRBV10-3|TRBJ1-1
CAISKGHLNTEAFF
TGTGCCATCAGTAAGGGACATTTGAACACTGAAGCTTTCTTT
>-|few|18|TRBV20-1|TRBJ2-5
CSASTLAGEDPFGETQYF
TGCAGTGCTTCCACCTTGGCCGGAGAGGACCCATTTGGGGAGACCCAGTACTTC
>TRBD1|few|17|TRBV20-1|TRBJ1-6
CSASIGQGASGNSPLHF
TGCAGTGCTAGCATCGGACAGGGGGCCTCGGGGAATTCACCCCTCCACTTT
>-|-|13|TRBV9|TRBJ2-7
CASSPSVFHEQYF
TGTGCCAGCAGCCCGAGTGTTTTTCACGAGCAGTACTTC
>-|few|15|TRBV19|TRBJ2-1
CASSITAPGDSEQFF
TGTGCCAGTAGTATAACGGCACCTGGGGATAGTGAGCAGTTCTTC
>TRBD2|-|14|TRBV6-2/TRBV6-3|TRBJ2-3
CASEIGGGADTQYF
TGTGCCAGCGAAATCGGCGGGGGGGCAGATACGCAGTATTTT
>-|-|13|TRBV6-1|TRBJ1-1
CASSISPNTEAFF
TGTGCCAGCTCAATCTCCCCGAACACTGAAGCTTTCTTT
>-|few|13|TRBV7-2|TRBJ2-7
CASSLGSAYEQYF
TGTGCCAGCAGCTTAGGATCGGCCTACGAGCAGTACTTC
>-|-|17|TRBV7-9|TRBJ1-2
CASTQSGGLSGNYGYTF
TGTGCCAGCACCCAAAGCGGGGGGCTATCCGGAAACTATGGCTACACCTTC
>TRBD1|-|14|TRBV7-9|TRBJ1-6
CASSWGQINSPLHF
TGTGCCAGCAGCTGGGGACAGATAAATTCACCCCTCCACTTT
>TRBD2|-|14|TRBV20-1|TRBJ2-5
CSALSSGRRETQYF
TGCAGTGCTTTATCTAGCGGGAGAAGAGAGACCCAGTACTTC
>-|few|15|TRBV10-1|TRBJ2-1
CASGLYSGTLKEQFF
TGCGCCAGCGGACTCTACTCCGGGACCCTAAAAGAGCAGTTCTTC
>-|-|15|TRBV6-1|TRBJ1-3
CASSQTGSSGNTMYF
TGTGCCAGCAGCCAAACAGGGAGCTCTGGAAACACCATGTATTTT
>-|-|12|TRBV28|TRBJ1-1
CASSLRGKEAFF
TGTGCCAGCAGTTTACGGGGAAAGGAAGCTTTCTTT
>-|-|14|TRBV19|TRBJ1-2
CASTEGQANYGYTF
TGTGCCAGTACCGAAGGGCAAGCTAACTATGGCTACACCTTC
>-|-|14|TRBV6-4|TRBJ2-4
CASTSGVAKNIQYF
TGTGCCAGTACCTCAGGGGTAGCCAAAAACATTCAGTACTTC
>TRBD2|-|13|TRBV20-1|TRBJ2-5
CSAGTSGIETQYF
TGCAGTGCAGGGACTAGCGGGATAGAGACCCAGTACTTC
>-|few|14|TRBV2|TRBJ1-6
CASSELSYNSPLHF
TGTGCCAGCAGTGAATTGAGTTATAATTCACCCCTCCACTTT
>-|few|16|TRBV6-1|TRBJ2-1
CASSRTLPQYYNEQFF
TGTGCCAGCAGTCGGACGCTACCCCAATACTACAATGAGCAGTTCTTC
>TRBD2|-|16|TRBV9|TRBJ2-1
CASSVVAGVAYNEQFF
TGTGCCAGCAGCGTAGTGGCGGGAGTCGCGTACAATGAGCAGTTCTTC
>TRBD1|few|20|TRBV4-3|TRBJ2-6
CASSQAVLGGQGAGANVLTF
TGCGCCAGCAGCCAAGCGGTGTTAGGCGGACAGGGGGCTGGGGCCAACGTCCTGACTTTC
>-|few|13|TRBV6-5|TRBJ1-1
CASSYGGLTEAFF
TGTGCCAGCAGTTACGGGGGGCTGACTGAAGCTTTCTTT
>-|-|15|TRBV6-5|TRBJ1-5
CASSYSMGSRQPQHF
TGTGCCAGCAGTTACTCGATGGGCAGTAGGCAGCCCCAGCATTTT
>-|few|12|TRBV28|TRBJ2-7
CASSLSPYEQYF
TGTGCCAGCAGTTTATCCCCATACGAGCAGTACTTC
>TRBD1|-|14|TRBV5-1|TRBJ2-2
CASRTGQESGELFF
TGCGCCAGCAGGACAGGGCAGGAGTCCGGGGAGCTGTTTTTT
>-|-|14|TRBV27|TRBJ2-1
CASSFDSQVNEQFF
TGTGCCAGCAGCTTTGACAGCCAAGTGAATGAGCAGTTCTTC
>-|-|17|TRBV21-1|TRBJ1-2
CASSRDRGLVTLYGYTF
TGTGCCAGCAGCAGGGACAGGGGCCTCGTTACATTATATGGCTACACCTTC
>-|few|15|TRBV28|TRBJ1-3
CASSRPGSGWNTIYF
TGTGCCAGCAGCCGTCCGGGCTCGGGGTGGAACACCATATATTTT
>-|-|14|TRBV6-4|TRBJ2-1
CASSDQAGYNEQFF
TGTGCCAGCAGTGACCAAGCTGGGTACAATGAGCAGTTCTTC
>-|-|13|TRBV6-1|TRBJ2-5
CASSESPTGTQYF
TGTGCCAGCAGTGAATCGCCGACAGGGACCCAGTACTTC
>-|few|14|TRBV19|TRBJ1-2
CASSIADGRYGYTF
TGTGCCAGTAGTATAGCGGACGGCCGATATGGCTACACCTTC
>-|-|14|TRBV7-9|TRBJ1-1
CASSSGVVDTEAFF
TGTGCCAGCAGCTCGGGGGTGGTTGACACTGAAGCTTTCTTT
>TRBD1|few|13|TRBV7-2|TRBJ1-5
CASSVETGAPQHF
TGTGCCAGCAGCGTGGAAACAGGGGCGCCCCAGCATTTT
>-|-|14|TRBV2|TRBJ1-1
CASTTRRGDTEAFF
TGTGCCAGCACTACCCGTAGAGGGGACACTGAAGCTTTCTTT
>-|few|14|TRBV20-1|TRBJ1-6
CSAWGQGYNSPLHF
TGCAGTGCCTGGGGGCAGGGCTATAATTCACCCCTCCACTTT
>-|medium-sized|15|TRBV19|TRBJ2-2
CASSTQGLVAGELFF
TGTGCCAGTAGTACCCAGGGGCTCGTTGCCGGGGAGCTGTTTTTT
>-|few|15|TRBV20-1|TRBJ1-6
CSARSLALRDSPLHF
TGCAGTGCTAGATCCCTGGCCCTACGGGATTCACCCCTCCACTTT
>TRBD1|-|16|TRBV19|TRBJ1-2
CASNTGTGRTNYGYTF
TGTGCCAGTAACACGGGGACAGGGAGAACTAACTATGGCTACACCTTC